The 16 T cell receptor beta chains listed next were all sequenced from one sample in a study of T cells in Graves' hyperthyroidism and ophthalmopathy. RNA transcripts gave rise to amplified TCR beta CDR3 regions. Using the HTBI primer set, a first-round RT-PCR was run on the TCR CDR3. TCRdb reprocessed the multiplex PCR reads via MiXCR and lists one record per CDR3 protein. This table has around 290,000 distinct CDR3 sequences, less than 15% appearing once. The sample was blood. These receptors all come from a woman aged 30 to 39 with Graves' hyperthyroidism that later progressed to Graves' ophthalmopathy.

This clonotype came up many times. The rearrangement uses TRBV9 and TRBJ1-4; 7 bases are a match to TRBD1. V was pared by 1 base and J by 8 bases, with 11 bases of the junction left unmatched. The CDR3 consists of 16 residues. The germline V gene has CDR1 SGDLS and CDR2 YYNGEE. The CDR3 sequence: CASSVSQGGSGEKLFF. The DNA of the CDR3 is TGTGCCAGCAGCGTATCCCAAGGGGGCTCGGGCGAAAAACTGTTTTTT.

This clonotype was observed at least ten times. V is TRBV28 and J is TRBJ1-5; D uncertain. Trimming cost V 3 bases and J 7 bases, with 16 bases left between them. This CDR3 is 15 amino acids long. Germline lookup yields CDR1 MDHEN and CDR2 SYDVKM. DNA of the CDR3: TGTGCCAGCAGTTTGACGAGAAATCGAAGGCAGCCCCAGCATTTT. This gives the protein CASSLTRNRRQPQHF.

A word on this clonotype: It may be a read error: a sequence one base away is much more abundant. The chain employs TRBV13 and TRBJ2-3; D is uncertain. This CDR3 contains 15 residues. Germline V gene sequence: CDR1 PRHDT, CDR2 FYEKMQ (reference sequence). In DNA, the CDR3 is TGTGTCAGCACCTACCTATGGAAATTCACAGATACGCAGTATTTT. Translation: CVSTYLWKFTDTQYF.

This clonotype was seen repeatedly, ten times or more. The genes are TRBV30 and TRBJ2-1; 13 bases agree with TRBD2. This CDR3 contains 15 residues. CDR1 is GTSNPN and CDR2 is SVGIG in the germline V gene (reference sequence). The V gene end was trimmed by 2 bases and the J gene end by 8 bases; junction bases not matched to a gene: 6. The CDR3 sequence is CAWSFRTSGSYEQFF. The CDR3 bases are TGTGCCTGGAGTTTTCGGACTAGCGGGAGCTATGAGCAGTTCTTC.

This clonotype has a count of ten or more. The chain uses TRBV5-1 and TRBJ2-7; 9 bases map to TRBD1. Germline loops: CDR1 SGHRS, CDR2 YFSETQ. This CDR3 has 14 amino acids. Trimming at V came to 4 bases and at J to 2 bases, leaving 4 bases not matched to a gene. This CDR3 reads CASSRTGETYEQYF. In DNA, the CDR3 is TGCGCCAGCAGCCGGACAGGGGAAACCTACGAGCAGTACTTC.

The table lists this clonotype with many counts. V gene TRBV6-5 combines with J gene TRBJ2-3, with D perhaps matching TRBD2 (6 bases). There are 14 residues in the CDR3. Germline V gives CDR1 MNHEY, CDR2 SVGAGI. The V gene lost 8 bases and the J gene lost 2 bases, with 14 bases spanning the gap. CDR3 amino acids: CASGRTINTDTQYF. The CDR3 DNA follows: TGTGCCAGCGGCAGGACTATCAACACAGATACGCAGTATTTT.

This clonotype has at least ten counts. The rearrangement uses TRBV6-2 or TRBV6-3 and TRBJ2-1; D is perhaps TRBD2 (5 bases). There are 15 residues in the CDR3. Germline V gene sequence: CDR1 MNHEY, CDR2 SVGEGT. V lost 2 bases and J lost 4, with 12 bases in between. CDR3 bases: TGTGCCAGCAGTTACGTGGGAGACCCGTACAATGAGCAGTTCTTC. Amino acid sequence: CASSYVGDPYNEQFF.

A remark on this clonotype: At one of its ends the junction is not consistent with the germline gene, which may arise from a read error. The gene calls are TRBV6-2 or TRBV6-3 and TRBJ1-2, with D perhaps TRBD1 (5 bases). The CDR3 consists of 13 residues. Germline values: CDR1 MNHEY, CDR2 SVGEGT. The CDR3 DNA follows: TGTGCCAGCAGTCAGGGATTCAACTATGGCTACGCCTTC. Its translation is CASSQGFNYGYAF.

In its sample, this clonotype was seen a few times. This chain uses TRBV7-2 with TRBJ1-2; TRBD1 agrees at 7 bases. Trimming removed 1 base from V and 8 bases from J; junction bases left unmatched: 16. The CDR3 is made up of 17 amino acids. Germline V gene lookup returns CDR1 SGHTA and CDR2 FQGNSA. The chain's CDR3 is CASSLGGGLVEADGYTF. The DNA for the CDR3 is TGTGCCAGCAGCTTAGGAGGGGGCCTGGTTGAAGCTGACGGCTACACCTTC.

This clonotype has ten or more counts. This CDR3 reads CASSYTSVTDTQYF. For the CDR3, the DNA is TGTGCCAGCAGTTACACTAGCGTCACAGATACGCAGTATTTT. V usage is TRBV6-5 and J usage is TRBJ2-3; TRBD2 agrees at 7 bases. The CDR3 has 14 amino acids. Germline assignment: CDR1 MNHEY and CDR2 SVGAGI. V was clipped by 2 bases and J by 2 bases; unmatched bases: 1.

The V and J genes are TRBV9 and TRBJ2-1, with no clear D. Trimming removed 3 bases from V and 7 bases from J, with 8 bases in between. CDR3 length: 12 residues. In germline, CDR1 is SGDLS, CDR2 YYNGEE. CDR3 residues: CASSESPNEQFF. DNA of the CDR3: TGTGCCAGCAGCGAGAGCCCTAATGAGCAGTTCTTC.

This clonotype was seen many times. The V gene is TRBV7-2, the J gene TRBJ2-7, with D perhaps TRBD2 (6 bases). The V end was cut by 2 bases, the J end by 4 bases, with 12 bases between. This CDR3 contains 14 residues. Looked up from germline, CDR1 is SGHTA and CDR2 is FQGNSA. The CDR3 DNA follows: TGTGCCAGCAGCTTAAACGGGAGTCTTTACGAGCAGTACTTC. Protein: CASSLNGSLYEQYF. Drawing the rest from reference TRBV7-2 and TRBJ2-7, the complete variable domain is GAGVSQSPSNKVTEKGKDVELRCDPISGHTALYWYRQSLGQGLEFLIYFQGNSAPDKSGLPSDRFSAERTGGSVSTLTIQRTQQEDSAVYLCASSLNGSLYEQYFGPGTRLTVT.

This clonotype was detected a few times. The chain couples TRBV5-8 to TRBJ1-5; D possibly corresponds to TRBD1 (6 bases). Germline assignment: CDR1 SGHTS and CDR2 YDEGEE. V was clipped by 3 bases and J by 6 bases, with 13 bases between them. This CDR3 contains 14 residues. The CDR3 DNA sequence: TGTGCCAGCAGCTCTACAGGGTGGTTTCAGCCCCAGCATTTT. Encoded protein: CASSSTGWFQPQHF. The complete variable domain, with remaining parts taken from reference TRBV5-8 and TRBJ1-5, reads EAGVTQSPTHLIKTRGQQATLRCSPISGHTSVYWYQQALGLGLQFLLWYDEGEERNRGNFPPRFSGRQFPNYSSELNVNALELEDSALYLCASSSTGWFQPQHFGDGTRLSIL.

The table lists this clonotype with many counts. The CDR3 bases are TGCGCCAGCAGGGGGACTAGCGGGATTGGGTCCTACAATGAGCAGTTCTTC. It encodes CASRGTSGIGSYNEQFF. The V gene is TRBV5-1, the J gene TRBJ2-1; 13 nucleotides match TRBD2. The CDR3 loop spans 17 amino acids. V was pared by 5 bases and J by 1 base, with 6 bases of the junction left unmatched. Germline lookup yields CDR1 SGHRS and CDR2 YFSETQ.

This clonotype was detected many times. The chain has TRBV3-1 and TRBJ2-5; D not certain. The CDR3 spans 14 residues. V dropped 5 bases and J dropped 5 bases, with 15 bases sitting between them. Germline lookup yields CDR1 LGHDT and CDR2 YNNKEL (reference sequence). In DNA, the CDR3 is TGTGCCAGCAGCGTCACCCCGGGTGGGGAGACCCAGTACTTC. It codes for CASSVTPGGETQYF.

A remark on this clonotype: Without the conserved terminal phenylalanine or tryptophan, this CDR3 likely stems from a read error. The rearrangement uses TRBV20-1 and TRBJ1-2, with D perhaps matching TRBD1 (6 bases). The length of the CDR3 is 14 residues. Germline V gene data show CDR1 as DFQATT and CDR2 as SNEGSKA (reference sequence). The CDR3, as DNA: TGCGGTGCTAGGCCCACACTGGGGGGCGAGGGCTACACCCTC. It is translated as CGARPTLGGEGYTL.